A single T cell receptor (beta chain) is shown here with its context. The target of this receptor is not known. No base-level quality is on record; no much larger clone is a single base apart. In total, 666 healthy bone marrow donors made up the cohort. At the time of sampling, all cohort members were nominally healthy, though unrecorded immune exposures were likely present. The donor tested CMV seropositive, placing the donor among the roughly 300 seropositive members of the cohort. Each donor provided a peripheral blood sample, and peripheral blood mononuclear cells were used for TCR beta sequencing. The Qiagen DNeasy Blood Extraction Kit was used to extract genomic DNA from the blood cell samples. This sample is drawn from a study of cytomegalovirus exposure and HLA in healthy donors (dated 2017 in TCRdb). Describing the broader study: According to an earlier analysis of 587 of the donors, some 180 million T cells yielded some 120 million unique TCR beta sequences and 250 to 350 Gb of sequence data. Class I and class II HLA loci were covered by the typing at four-digit resolution. Of the 398 genotyped donors, over 70% fell in the genetic ancestry cluster associated with self-reported Caucasian donors. Donor age, sex, ethnicity and CMV serostatus were collected together with the repertoire data. In the later analysis, no new phenotypic data were used to find candidate immune exposures; instead, reliance was placed on TCR beta sequences and their occurrence across donors. In addition to the first cohort of 500 to 850 subjects, a separate validation cohort of approximately 130 different subjects was used. To predict cytomegalovirus infection status, the study brought together high-throughput TCR immunosequencing, statistical association of individual TCRs with disease status, and machine learning. Using immunosequencing, the study profiled T cell repertoires from around 680 subjects and related those repertoires to cytomegalovirus serostatus. The aim of the study was to test whether cataloging public T cell receptors could identify signatures of past pathogen exposure. An early release covering roughly 640 HLA-typed donors comprised approximately 300 gigabases of sequencing data and 85 million to 100 million unique TCR sequences. A later genetic analysis used genome-wide SNP genotypes for about 65% of the 666 donors, treating that subset as a discovery cohort. Typing coverage varied by locus: about 620-630 donors for A, B, C, DRB1 and DQB1; around 560 for DQA1; more than 600 for DPA1; under 490 for DPB1. All discovery cohort repertoires had been generated on a single sequencing platform. Across approximately 420 genotyped donors of the cohort, an average of roughly 250,000 unique TCR beta nucleotide sequences per donor were sequenced, and about a sixth of those sequences were non-productive. Roughly 5 DR-DQ haplotypes were treated as single units for association and clustering because of strong linkage in the cohort. An earlier analysis of several hundred of the donors applied high-throughput TCR beta sequencing to assess whether each TCR beta V gene segment acted as functional or pseudogenic. A later analysis re-analyzed previously published TCR beta repertoires from roughly 690 donors and added high-resolution HLA genotyping to study TCR occurrence patterns.

Summary of the overall study and its limitations: According to a later analysis, parvovirus B19, influenza, CMV and Epstein-Barr virus appeared linked to several top co-occurrence clusters. The presence/absence analyses assumed that sequencing depth was roughly uniform across donors, and that assumption may not be true. A cluster of highly shared sequence variants was judged likely to be a technical artifact of the sequencing pipeline. Strong co-occurrence of HLA alleles, especially DR and DQ, made assigning TCR associations to individual alleles difficult. In the study, approximately 150 TCR beta chains were listed as associated with cytomegalovirus. According to the authors, the approach could potentially be generalized to other disease states and immunological phenotypes. CMV serostatus was the only immune exposure information available for the cohort. Because counts were too low, around 17 rarely observed V segments, including chromosome 9 orphons, were left out of the earlier analysis of 500 to 650 of the donors. Compared with equally common non-associated chains, HLA-associated TCR beta chains in a later analysis were more clonally expanded and had lower generation probabilities. An earlier analysis of approximately 570 of the donors showed that most TCR beta V segments appeared in productive rearrangements either about 87% or about 30% of the time, which broadly matched IMGT annotations. Because some donors lacked HLA typing at each locus, the association tests relied only on the typed subset. A later analysis found that TCR association rates varied across HLA loci, with DRB1 alleles showing the most associated TCRs and HLA-C alleles the fewest. In both the original and validation cohorts, the classifier was reported to diagnose cytomegalovirus status with high specificity and sensitivity. In a later analysis, 16,951 TCR beta sequences were associated with specific HLA alleles at a false discovery rate of 0.05. According to a later analysis, most CMV-associated TCR beta chains appeared to be HLA-restricted, and the HLA associations seemed to be driven largely by CMV exposure. A further reported finding was that TCR beta sequences accurately predicted the HLA-A and HLA-B alleles for most subjects in the first cohort. A few of the identified cytomegalovirus-associated TCR beta chains were confirmed in vitro to be specific for cytomegalovirus antigens. While some public TCRs were present in many individuals, most TCR sequences turned up only very rarely across donors. According to a later genetic analysis, donors in an Asian-associated ancestry cluster had fewer N-insertions in productive TCRs than the approximately 700-donor mean. This cohort had only TCR beta chains sequenced, and the lack of alpha or paired-chain data limited which features could be detected. Linkage disequilibrium might explain the correlated functional status among segregating V segments, but an unknown experimental factor could not be ruled out. In a later genetic analysis, a missense DCLRE1C variant was associated with V-gene and J-gene trimming of TCR beta chains, and the association was replicated in an independent cohort.

Libraries were built with the immunoSEQ multiplex PCR assay. For the multiplex PCR, a mixture combining 60 forward primers for TCR Vbeta segments and 13 reverse primers for TCR Jbeta segments was used. A multiplex PCR assay on genomic DNA amplified the CDR3 region of rearranged TCR beta genes. The Illumina HiSeq System was used to sequence the amplified TCR beta libraries as 87-base-pair reads. The original methods were these. Across the 700 or so repertoires, a later analysis counted approximately 75 million unique TCR beta chains, some 11 million of which were shared by at least two donors. Raw reads were error-corrected and collapsed into unique sequences by a nearest-neighbor algorithm in which closely related sequences were merged to remove PCR and sequencing errors. To assign V, D and J gene segments, CDR3 sequences were aligned to IMGT reference sequences. For a sequence to be retained, at least a six-nucleotide match to both a V gene segment and a J gene segment was required. Rearrangements were classified as productive when the CDR3 lacked stop codons and remained in frame with V and J, and all other rearrangements were classified as non-productive. Following IMGT convention, CDR3 was defined as the stretch from the second conserved V-encoded cysteine up to the conserved J-encoded phenylalanine. The earlier analysis of about 610 of the donors excluded any sequence lacking an unambiguous match to a single V gene segment. In an earlier analysis of several hundred of the donors, a V segment was called functional when productive rearrangements were above 56.7%, and segregating when the standard deviation between donors exceeded 5%. To diagnose cytomegalovirus status from the catalog of TCR beta chain sequences, a statistical classification framework was built. V and J gene assignment, in a later analysis, came from comparing TCR nucleotide sequences with IMGT/GENE-DB human TR gene sequences. A later analysis assigned CDR3 sequences and most-parsimonious VDJ recombination scenarios with the TCRdist pipeline. In a later analysis, every TCR beta chain was defined by the combination of its CDR3 amino acid sequence and its V-gene family, and reads without a unique V-gene family were dropped. In a later analysis, 450 to 600 highly shared, low-generation-probability nucleotide sequences were removed to address suspected cross-contamination and a sequencing artifact. In a later analysis, a clonal expansion index was calculated for each public chain from normalized within-repertoire ranks of inferred template counts. A later analysis computed generation probabilities with a VDJ recombination model fitted to out-of-frame rearrangements, and checked the results against IGoR. In a later analysis, hypergeometric tests were used to score TCR-TCR, TCR-HLA and TCR-CMV co-occurrence, with a repertoire-size bias correction applied to TCR pairs. False discovery rates were estimated in a later analysis by permuting HLA or CMV assignments 20 times. In a later analysis, co-occurring TCRs were grouped using DBSCAN, with TCRdist sequence similarity added in when clustering inside HLA-allele-positive subsets. Co-occurrence clustering excluded repertoires with fewer than 30,000 or more than 120,000 public chains, plus five with anomalous nucleotide sharing. TCRdb took over this immuneACCESS table, retaining in-frame rearrangements with V and J assigned. Such tables are incomplete; in checked studies, under half of the missing clones stem from an unresolved V gene, and the remainder is unexplained. V and J calls and clone size are copied from that table; D and trimming were computed from the DNA. This sample lists around 92,000 clones; under 85% were detected once. 2.5% to 3% of the sample lies in the top ten.

Specimen: PBMCs. The TCR sequence derives from a female donor in good health and CMV-seropositive.

Here is the DNA: TGTGCCAGCAGTTTGGAGGGGACTGCGTATGGCTACACCTTC. Translated, it reads CASSLEGTAYGYTF. The sequence joins TRBV28 to TRBJ1-2; perhaps TRBD1 is the D gene, with 5 bases matching. Between the V and J ends, shortened by 3 bases and 5 bases respectively, the junction contains 13 bases. CDR3 length: 14 amino acids, cysteine to phenylalanine. Of the read, only the CDR3 DNA is kept; its 42 bases are in frame from base 1. Per the germline V gene, MDHEN is the CDR1 and SYDVKM is the CDR2.